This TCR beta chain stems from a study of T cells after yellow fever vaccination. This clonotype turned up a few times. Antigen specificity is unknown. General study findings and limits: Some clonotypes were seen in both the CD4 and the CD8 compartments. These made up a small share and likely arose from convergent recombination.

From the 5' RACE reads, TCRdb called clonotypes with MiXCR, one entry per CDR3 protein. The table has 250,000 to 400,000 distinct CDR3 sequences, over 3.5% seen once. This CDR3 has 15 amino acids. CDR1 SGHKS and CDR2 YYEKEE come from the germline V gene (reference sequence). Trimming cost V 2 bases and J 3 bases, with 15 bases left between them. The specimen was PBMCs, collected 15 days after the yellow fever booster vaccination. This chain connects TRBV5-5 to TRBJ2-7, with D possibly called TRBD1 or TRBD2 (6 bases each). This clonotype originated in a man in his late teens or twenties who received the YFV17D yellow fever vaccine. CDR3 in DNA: TGTGCCAGCAGCTTTGCCGGGGGCTATTTCTACGAGCAGTACTTC. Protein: CASSFAGGYFYEQYF.